Sequencing of this T cell receptor beta chain was carried out in a study of vaccination and CD4 T cells after COVID-19. Study context: The makeup of the convalescents was six males and four females, two of them Hispanic.

Sequence data for DNA of cultured CD4+ T cells were generated by the Oncomine TCR Beta short-read assay. Each CDR3 protein gets one entry after TCRdb re-called the PCR reads with MiXCR. The sample lists about 8,500 distinct CDR3 sequences, nearly 20% occurring once. Deletions cut 5 bases from V and 3 bases from J, with 10 bases between. This CDR3 is built from 14 residues. The germline V gene has CDR1 SSHAT and CDR2 FNYEAQ (reference sequence). The treatment denotes: approximately 9-day PBMC culture with coronavirus spike peptide pools or control peptides (ViraFEST assay). Worth noting for this clonotype: As yet, its antigen is unknown.

The chain joins TRBV7-7 to TRBJ2-2, with no clear D. This sample comprised CD4+ T cells from blood, cultured in vitro, obtained after SARS-CoV-2 vaccination. The clonotype comes from a human donor who had recovered from COVID-19. This CDR3 reads CASSPRWDTGELFF. The CDR3 nucleotides are TGTGCCAGCAGCCCTCGATGGGACACCGGGGAGCTGTTTTTT.